A selection of T cell receptor beta chains follows, all from one sample in a study of shared clonotypes between healthy human individuals. The protocol was immunoSEQ multiplex PCR, while the TCRdb copy is restricted to in-frame clones and leaves out a portion. Of more than 2 million clones listed, 85% to 95% are singletons. Sequenced sample: naive CD4+ T cells sorted from blood. These receptors all come from a man aged 18-30 years in good health. The CDR3 runs from the conserved cysteine through the conserved F or W. The D gene is left open where the match is weak. Not all rows give a size; the values are once, few, many and, for expanded clones, a class.

v_gene	d_gene	abundance	j_gene	CDR3nt	CDR3aa
TRBV27	TRBD1	-	TRBJ1-6	TGTGCCAGCAGTGCAACAGGGGTTTCACCCCTCCACTTT	CASSATGVSPLHF
TRBV7-2	-	few	TRBJ1-2	TGTGCCAGCAGCAGACGACAGGAGGACTATGGCTACACCTTC	CASSRRQEDYGYTF
TRBV28	-	few	TRBJ1-2	TGTGCCAGCAGTTTACTGCAGTACTATGGCTACACCTTC	CASSLLQYYGYTF
TRBV6-5	-	-	TRBJ1-5	TGTGCCAGCAGTTACTCGGGGGGGCAGGGGCAGCCCCAGCATTTT	CASSYSGGQGQPQHF
TRBV28	-	-	TRBJ2-6	TGTGCCAGCAGTCCCGCCCTCGGGGCCAACGTCCTGACTTTC	CASSPALGANVLTF
TRBV7-2	-	-	TRBJ1-5	TGTGCCAGCAGCTTAGATTCCGGGGGCCGGCAGCCCCAGCATTTT	CASSLDSGGRQPQHF
TRBV10-3	TRBD1	-	TRBJ2-2	TGTGCCATCCGCGCGCGAACTGGTGGACAGGGTGACACCGGGGAGCTGTTTTTT	CAIRARTGGQGDTGELFF
TRBV2	TRBD1	once	TRBJ1-5	TGTGCCAGCACGGGACAGCTCAATCAGCCCCAGCATTTT	CASTGQLNQPQHF
TRBV6-5	TRBD1	-	TRBJ2-7	TGTGCCAGCAGTTACGGGGGGACAGGGGTTGGCGAGCAGTACTTC	CASSYGGTGVGEQYF
TRBV7-9	-	-	TRBJ1-3	TGTGCCAGCAGCTTGTCGAGCTCTGGAAACACCATATATTTT	CASSLSSSGNTIYF
TRBV7-6	-	-	TRBJ2-6	TGTGCCAGCAGCTCCAGCGCGGGGTATGGGGCCAACGTCCTGACTTTC	CASSSSAGYGANVLTF
TRBV2	-	-	TRBJ2-5	TGTGCCAGCAGTGAATCGTCGTTACAGGGTCGAGCCAAGACCCAGTACTTC	CASSESSLQGRAKTQYF
TRBV7-2	TRBD1	-	TRBJ2-7	TGTGCCAGCAGCTGGACTCCGGGACAGACCTACGAGCAGTACTTC	CASSWTPGQTYEQYF
TRBV7-2	-	once	TRBJ2-3	TGTGCCAGCAGCTTATTTCGTAGCACAGATACGCAGTATTTT	CASSLFRSTDTQYF
TRBV14	-	-	TRBJ2-1	TGTGCCGCGGGGCGGGACGGCAATGAGCAGTTCTTC	CAAGRDGNEQFF
TRBV5-6	-	-	TRBJ1-1	TGTGCCAGCAGCCGCCGAAGGGGGACGAACACTGAAGCTTTCTTT	CASSRRRGTNTEAFF
TRBV6-1	-	-	TRBJ1-2	TGTGCCAGCAGTGCACAGGTTGACTATGGCTACACCTTC	CASSAQVDYGYTF
TRBV5-1	TRBD1	-	TRBJ1-1	TGCGCCAGCAGCTCGAACCCAGGGGGCACTGAAGCTTTCTTT	CASSSNPGGTEAFF
TRBV5-1	-	-	TRBJ2-7	TGCGCCAGCAGCATACAGGGTTCCCGGGAGCAGTACTTC	CASSIQGSREQYF
TRBV5-6	TRBD1	once	TRBJ1-2	TGTGCCAGCACCAGGACAGGCTATGGCTACACCTTC	CASTRTGYGYTF
TRBV2	TRBD1	-	TRBJ1-2	TGTGCCAGCAGGACCTGGACAGGGAACTATGGCTACACCTTC	CASRTWTGNYGYTF
TRBV30	TRBD2	-	TRBJ2-5	TGTGCCTGGCGACTAGCGGGGGCCGCGGGAAAGTACTTC	CAWRLAGAAGKYF
TRBV30	TRBD1	-	TRBJ1-3	TGTGCCTGGACCCGTCGCTTGGACAGGGTCAGTGGAAATACCATATATTTT	CAWTRRLDRVSGNTIYF
TRBV2	TRBD1	-	TRBJ2-7	TGTGCCAGCGGATGGGGGCCGGGACAGGGTCCCTACGAGCAGTACTTC	CASGWGPGQGPYEQYF
TRBV7-2	-	-	TRBJ2-7	TGTGCCAGCAGCTTAGATCGACCCTCGAGCTCCTACGAGCAGTACTTC	CASSLDRPSSSYEQYF
TRBV19	-	-	TRBJ2-2	TGTGCCAGTAGTTGGACAGCGAACACCGGGGAGCTGTTTTTT	CASSWTANTGELFF
TRBV7-2	-	-	TRBJ1-4	TGTGCCAGCAGCCCACAGGGAGCAACTAATGAAAAACTGTTTTTT	CASSPQGATNEKLFF
TRBV5-8	-	-	TRBJ2-7	TGTGCCAGCAGCTATAGCGTAATCTCCTACGAGCAGTACTTC	CASSYSVISYEQYF
TRBV7-2	-	-	TRBJ1-5	TGTGCCAGCAGCTTAGGCCAGAACAATCAGCCCCAGCATTTT	CASSLGQNNQPQHF
TRBV30	-	-	TRBJ1-4	TGTGCCTCCTCGGACATCATTGGGGAAAAACTGTTTTTT	CASSDIIGEKLFF
TRBV10-3	-	once	TRBJ2-1	TGTGCCATCAGTGAAGACCAGAGCTCCTACAATGAGCAGTTCTTC	CAISEDQSSYNEQFF
TRBV7-9	-	-	TRBJ2-4	TGTGCCAGCAGCTTACTCGGACCTACACAGTACTTC	CASSLLGPTQYF
TRBV28	TRBD1	-	TRBJ1-2	TGTGCCAGCAGTTCCTCGACAGGGTACTATGGCTACACCTTC	CASSSSTGYYGYTF